This TCR beta chain was captured by sequencing in a study of blood T cell repertoires in COVID-19. Study-level information: Sample material is recorded as cDNA or gDNA derived from T cells, B-cell-depleted T cells, or PBMCs.

The CDR3 runs 12 residues. The germline gives CDR1 GTSNPN, CDR2 SVGIG (reference sequence). Between the trimmed V and J ends, which lost 0 bases and 6 bases, there was a span of 8 bases. Original data processing: It was from reference gene primer amplification that nucleated cell counts were estimated. Produced via immunoSEQ multiplex PCR; TCRdb's table is partial and in-frame only. V, J and clone size derive from that table, while D and trimming were established from the DNA sequence. The table lists around 250,000 clones, over 80% of them singletons. V is TRBV30 and J is TRBJ1-2; no clear D. This sequence was found in a human donor in a cohort exposed to, infected with or recovered from COVID-19 (not recorded which). The donor label of this sample is uncertain. Sequencing was carried out using PBMCs or T cells enriched from blood (not recorded which). CDR3 in DNA: TGTGCCTGGAGTGTTGGCCGTAATGGCTACACCTTC. It is translated as CAWSVGRNGYTF.